Included here is one T cell receptor beta chain sequence, with context. This clonotype was counted between two and nine times. Its recognized antigen is unknown. Per-base quality was not reported, and no clone a single base away is much larger than it. Receptors were amplified or captured by 5' RACE. Sequencing was carried out with an Illumina HiSeq 2000. Template switching added a universal primer binding site, and the final cDNA carried a unique molecular identifier that allowed TCR cDNA molecules to be counted accurately. Specific primers in the conserved constant-segment region were used to synthesize first-strand cDNA for TCR alpha and beta chains. To control for contamination, every cDNA library carried two barcodes: a SMART-Mk sample barcode plus Illumina barcodes. TruSeq adapter sequences along with Illumina sample barcodes were introduced in two successive PCR steps. The TCR alpha and beta cDNA libraries were sequenced on the Illumina HiSeq platform using custom primers. Per the source publication's procedure: MiGEC was used to process raw reads and extract unique molecular identifiers, and MiXCR was used to find CDR3 positions. For each individual, recombination models were inferred using an EM algorithm with the repgenHMM and IGoR tools. The tcR package in R was used for shared clonotype analysis, with sharing normalized by the product of cloneset sizes. To study raw recombination without the effects of thymic and clonal selection, out-of-frame nonproductive sequences were analyzed. The public reads were reprocessed in TCRdb via fastp at Q25 and MiXCR, keeping in-frame beta chains. Every CDR3 protein is listed once, alongside the most common genes and DNA of its rows. TCRdb assigned the V and J calls; the authors' analysis was not used. The sample includes 250,000 to 300,000 distinct CDR3 sequences, with approximately 8.6% observed a single time. The top ten hold less than 4% of the sample.

The data derive from a study of identical twins (TCRdb year 2016). Some background on the complete study: To test whether fetal clonotypes persist, this study deep-sequenced TCR alpha and beta repertoires from monozygotic twins, from unrelated adults of various ages, and from cord blood. To rule out contamination, replicate twin experiments were performed at different times with different library preparation protocols.

Including cysteine and phenylalanine, the CDR3 has 13 amino acids. The entry retains the CDR3 DNA only, 39 bases that are in frame from base 1. V is shortened by 6 bases, J by 1 base, and the region joining them spans 9 bases. Broad study findings and their caveats: Fewer insertions were carried by abundant cord blood beta clonotypes, a similar but weaker trend appeared in young adult naive repertoires, and no such trend appeared in memory repertoires. Invariant T cells such as MAIT and iNKT could partly confound zero-insertion analyses, although diverse VJ usage argued against such confounding for most clonotypes. Recombination models systematically underestimated out-of-frame TCR alpha sharing in monozygotic twins but agreed with sharing between unrelated individuals. Compared with coincidental sharing between unrelated individuals, an excess of low generation-probability sequences was observed among out-of-frame TCR alpha sequences shared between twins. The excess sharing between twins in beta out-of-frame sequences was weaker because fewer shared sequences reduced the signal-to-noise ratio. Because the same donors could not be followed over many years, conclusions were based on cross-sectional statistical analysis.

Every donor in the study was a healthy Caucasian. Three pairs of female monozygotic twins, all aged about 18 to 29 years, made up the twin cohort. CD4+ and CD8+ T cell populations were isolated with positive isolation kits from Invitrogen. The sample also formed part of further work on yellow fever vaccine responses in identical twins. The second paper states: According to the authors, the vaccine-induced T cell response in identical twins seemed to be partly convergent and partly specific to each individual. In the study, vaccine-responding T cell clones were precisely tracked in identical twins.

This receptor chain uses TRBV12-3 or TRBV12-4 and TRBJ1-1, with TRBD1 as a weak D call on 5 bases. The TCR originated in a woman in her late teens or twenties in good health. Sequenced sample: CD8+ T cells sorted from blood. The nucleotide sequence reads TGTGCCAGCAGCGGTGACAGGAACACTGAAGCTTTCTTT. This yields the protein CASSGDRNTEAFF.